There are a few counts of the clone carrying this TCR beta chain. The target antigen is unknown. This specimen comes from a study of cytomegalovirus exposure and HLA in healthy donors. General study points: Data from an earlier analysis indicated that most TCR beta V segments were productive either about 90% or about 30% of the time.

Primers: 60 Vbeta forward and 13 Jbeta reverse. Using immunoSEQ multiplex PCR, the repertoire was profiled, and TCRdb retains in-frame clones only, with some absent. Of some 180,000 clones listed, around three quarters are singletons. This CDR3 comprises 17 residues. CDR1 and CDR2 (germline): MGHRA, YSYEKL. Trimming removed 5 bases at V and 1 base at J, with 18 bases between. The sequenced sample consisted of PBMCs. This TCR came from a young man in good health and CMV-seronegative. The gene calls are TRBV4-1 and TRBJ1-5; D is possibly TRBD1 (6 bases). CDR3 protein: CASSSWTDPVSNQPQHF. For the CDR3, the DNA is TGCGCCAGCAGCTCCTGGACAGACCCGGTGAGCAATCAGCCCCAGCATTTT.